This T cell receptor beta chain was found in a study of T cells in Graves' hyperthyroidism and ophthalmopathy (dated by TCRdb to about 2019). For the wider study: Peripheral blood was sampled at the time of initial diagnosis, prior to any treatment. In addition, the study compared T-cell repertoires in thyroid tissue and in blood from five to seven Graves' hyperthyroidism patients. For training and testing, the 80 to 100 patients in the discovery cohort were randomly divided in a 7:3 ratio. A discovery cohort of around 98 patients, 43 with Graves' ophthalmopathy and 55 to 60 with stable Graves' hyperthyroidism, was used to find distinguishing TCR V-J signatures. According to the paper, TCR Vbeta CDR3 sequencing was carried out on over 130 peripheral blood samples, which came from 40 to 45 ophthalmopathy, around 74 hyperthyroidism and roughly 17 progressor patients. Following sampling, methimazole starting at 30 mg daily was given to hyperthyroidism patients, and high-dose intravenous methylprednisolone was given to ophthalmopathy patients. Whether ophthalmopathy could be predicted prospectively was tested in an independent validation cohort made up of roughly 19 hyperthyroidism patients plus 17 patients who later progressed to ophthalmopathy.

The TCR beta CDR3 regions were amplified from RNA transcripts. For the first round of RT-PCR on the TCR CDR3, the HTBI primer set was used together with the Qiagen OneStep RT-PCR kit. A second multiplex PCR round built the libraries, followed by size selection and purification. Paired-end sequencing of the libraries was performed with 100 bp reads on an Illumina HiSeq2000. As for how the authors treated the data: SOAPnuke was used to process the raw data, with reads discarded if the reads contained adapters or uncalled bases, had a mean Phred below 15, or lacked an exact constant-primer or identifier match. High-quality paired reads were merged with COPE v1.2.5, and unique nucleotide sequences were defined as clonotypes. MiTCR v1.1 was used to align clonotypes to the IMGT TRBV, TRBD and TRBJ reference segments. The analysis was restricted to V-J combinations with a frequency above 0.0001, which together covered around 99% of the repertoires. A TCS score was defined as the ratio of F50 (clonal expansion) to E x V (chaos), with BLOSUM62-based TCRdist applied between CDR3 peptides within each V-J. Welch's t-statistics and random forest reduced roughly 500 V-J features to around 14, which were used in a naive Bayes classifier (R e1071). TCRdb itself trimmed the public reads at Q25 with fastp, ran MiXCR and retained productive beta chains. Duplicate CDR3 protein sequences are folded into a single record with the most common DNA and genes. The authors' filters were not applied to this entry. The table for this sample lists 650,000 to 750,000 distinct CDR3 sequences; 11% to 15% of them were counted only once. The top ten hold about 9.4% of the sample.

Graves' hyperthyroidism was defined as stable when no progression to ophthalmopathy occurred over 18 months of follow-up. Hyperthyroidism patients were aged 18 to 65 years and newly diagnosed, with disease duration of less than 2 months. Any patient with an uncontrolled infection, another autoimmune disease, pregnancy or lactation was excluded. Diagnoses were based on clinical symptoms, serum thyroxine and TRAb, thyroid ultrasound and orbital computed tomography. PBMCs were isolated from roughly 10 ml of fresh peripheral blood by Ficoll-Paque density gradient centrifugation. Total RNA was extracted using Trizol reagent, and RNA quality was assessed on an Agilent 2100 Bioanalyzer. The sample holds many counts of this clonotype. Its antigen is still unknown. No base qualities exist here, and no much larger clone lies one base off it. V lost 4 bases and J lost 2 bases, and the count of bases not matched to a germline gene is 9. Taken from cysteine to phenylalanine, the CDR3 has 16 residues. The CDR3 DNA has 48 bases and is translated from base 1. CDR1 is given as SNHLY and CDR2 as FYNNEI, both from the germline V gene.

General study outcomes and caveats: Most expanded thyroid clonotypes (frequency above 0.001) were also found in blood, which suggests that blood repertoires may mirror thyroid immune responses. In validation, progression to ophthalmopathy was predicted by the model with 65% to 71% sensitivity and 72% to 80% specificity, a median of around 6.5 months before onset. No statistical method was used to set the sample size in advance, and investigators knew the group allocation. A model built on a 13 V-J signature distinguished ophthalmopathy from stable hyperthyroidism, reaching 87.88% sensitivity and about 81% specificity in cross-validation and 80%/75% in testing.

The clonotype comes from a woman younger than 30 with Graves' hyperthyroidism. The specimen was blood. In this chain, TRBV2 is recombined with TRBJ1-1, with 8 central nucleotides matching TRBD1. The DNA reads TGTGCCAGCAGTGGATATTCAACAGGGGGTAACACTGAAGCTTTCTTT. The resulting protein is CASSGYSTGGNTEAFF.